This is a list of T cell receptor beta chains from one sample in a study of CD8 T cells in Susac syndrome. TCRdb recomputed calls from the immunoSEQ multiplex PCR reads with MiXCR, one row per CDR3 protein. The table shows some 300,000 distinct CDR3 sequences, with 65% to 90% occurring only once. Sequenced material: CD8+ T cells from PBMCs. The receptor set was obtained from a human donor with multiple sclerosis. The CDR3 runs from the conserved cysteine through the conserved F or W. A D gene is named only where the DNA matches it firmly. Clone size is stated in some rows and not others, as once, few, many or a class when expanded.

clone_size j_call d_call v_call cdr3_nt cdr3_aa
- TRBJ2-2 - TRBV4-1 TGCGCCAGCAGCCAATGGGGAGGTCCCGGGGAGCTGTTTTTT CASSQWGGPGELFF
- TRBJ2-5 TRBD2 TRBV7-9 TGTGCCAGCAGCTCAACCTGGGCGGGACTAGCGGTACAAGAGACCCAGTACTTC CASSSTWAGLAVQETQYF
- TRBJ1-5 - TRBV10-3 TGTGCCATCAGCCCACAGGGCGCTGGGAGCAATCAGCCCCAGCATTTT CAISPQGAGSNQPQHF
- TRBJ2-2 - TRBV6-4 TGTGCCAGCAGTGACTCTGGGCACAACACCGGGGAGCTGTTTTTT CASSDSGHNTGELFF
few TRBJ2-7 - TRBV9 TGTGCCAGCAGCGTAGCCGCGGCTAGCTCCTACGAGCAGTACTTC CASSVAAASSYEQYF
- TRBJ2-5 - TRBV10-3 TGTGCCATCAGCCACGAGCTACTAGAAAATCAAGAGACCCAGTACTTC CAISHELLENQETQYF
- TRBJ1-2 TRBD1 TRBV5-4 TGTGCCAGCAGCTCCTTCGGACAGGGGGCGTACTATGGCTACACCTTC CASSSFGQGAYYGYTF
- TRBJ1-5 TRBD1 TRBV28 TGTGCCAGCGCGGGACAGAGCAATCAGCCCCAGCATTTT CASAGQSNQPQHF
once TRBJ1-1 - TRBV14 TGTGCCAGCAGCCGCCGGGGAGGCACTGAAGCTTTCTTT CASSRRGGTEAFF
- TRBJ2-1 - TRBV7-2 TGTGCCAGCAGCGCGCCAATCTCTGGGGATCCACTCTACAATGAGCAGTTCTTC CASSAPISGDPLYNEQFF
- TRBJ1-2 - TRBV30 TGTGCCTGGAGTTGGGGGGACTTCTATGGCTACACCTTC CAWSWGDFYGYTF
- TRBJ2-7 TRBD2 TRBV6-2/TRBV6-3 TGTGCCAGCAGTTACGCAGCGGGAAGCTCCTACGAGCAGTACTTC CASSYAAGSSYEQYF
- TRBJ1-5 TRBD1 TRBV5-6 TGTGCCAGCAGCTTCGGGACAGGGCTCAATCAGCCCCAGCATTTT CASSFGTGLNQPQHF
once TRBJ2-1 TRBD1 TRBV6-4 TGTGCCAGCAGTGAAAATCCGGGACAGGGCTCGTATGAGCAGTTCTTC CASSENPGQGSYEQFF
- TRBJ2-1 TRBD2 TRBV7-8 TGTGCCAGCAGCCCTGCTGCGGGAGGGGCGGATGAGCAGTTCTTC CASSPAAGGADEQFF
- TRBJ2-5 TRBD2 TRBV5-4 TGTGCCAGCAGCTTGACTAGCGGGAGTGAGACCCAGTACTTC CASSLTSGSETQYF
- TRBJ2-1 TRBD2 TRBV7-9 TGTGCCAGCAGCGACGAGGGACTAGCGGGAGGGGCCTACAATGAGCAGTTCTTC CASSDEGLAGGAYNEQFF
- TRBJ1-4 - TRBV4-3 TGCGCCAGCAGCCAAGCCTGGTTGACCTTTGGGGGAGGTGATGAAAAACTGTTTTTT CASSQAWLTFGGGDEKLFF
- TRBJ1-1 - TRBV29-1 TGCAGCGTTGTGGAGAACACTGAAGCTTTCTTT CSVVENTEAFF
once TRBJ1-5 - TRBV30 TGTGCCTGGGGTGGGGGACGGGGCTCGGAGCCCCAGCATTTT CAWGGGRGSEPQHF
- TRBJ2-7 - TRBV6-5 TGTGCCAGCAGTTACTCGGTCCCGGCCGGCCACGAGCAGTACTTC CASSYSVPAGHEQYF
- TRBJ2-3 - TRBV27 TGTGCCAGCACCTCCCTTGGGCCGACGACAGATACGCAGTATTTT CASTSLGPTTDTQYF
- TRBJ2-7 - TRBV11-2 TGTGCCAGCAGCTCGCTCCTAGGAACTTTAAACGAGCAGTACTTC CASSSLLGTLNEQYF
few TRBJ2-1 - TRBV6-2/TRBV6-3 TGTGCCAGCAGTTACGATGTAAATGAGCAGTTCTTC CASSYDVNEQFF
- TRBJ1-2 - TRBV29-1 TGCAGCGTTGAATCAGAGACAAGGCCCGGCTACACCTTC CSVESETRPGYTF